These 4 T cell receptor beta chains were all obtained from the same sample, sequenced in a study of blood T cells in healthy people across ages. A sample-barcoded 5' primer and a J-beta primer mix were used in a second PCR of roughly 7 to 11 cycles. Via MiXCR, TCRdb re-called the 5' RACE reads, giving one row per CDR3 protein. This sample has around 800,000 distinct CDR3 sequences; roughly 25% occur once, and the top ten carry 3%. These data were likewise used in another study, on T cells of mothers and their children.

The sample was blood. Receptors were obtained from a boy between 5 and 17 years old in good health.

The CDR3 DNA reads TGCAGTGCTAGAGAGAGTAGACAGAATAATTCACCCCTCCACTTT. Amino acids: CSARESRQNNSPLHF. This chain links TRBV20-1 with TRBJ1-6; possible D gene TRBD1, 5 bases. The V end lost 0 bases, the J end lost 5 bases, and 11 bases lay between the germline ends. The CDR3 totals 15 residues. Germline CDR1 and CDR2: DFQATT and SNEGSKA (reference sequence).

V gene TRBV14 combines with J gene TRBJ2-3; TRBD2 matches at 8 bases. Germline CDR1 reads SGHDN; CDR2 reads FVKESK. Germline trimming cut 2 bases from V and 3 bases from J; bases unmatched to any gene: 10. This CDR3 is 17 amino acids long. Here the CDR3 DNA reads TGTGCCAGCAGCCAACTAAGGAGCGGGGGACGTACAGATACGCAGTATTTT. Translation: CASSQLRSGGRTDTQYF.

In nucleotides, the CDR3 is TGTGCCAGCAGCTTCGGACAGGGGGATCAAGAGACCCAGTACTTC. It is translated as CASSFGQGDQETQYF. V usage is TRBV7-9 and J usage is TRBJ2-5; TRBD1 matches at 10 bases. CDR1 is SEHNR and CDR2 is FQNEAQ in the germline V gene (reference sequence). The CDR3 sequence is 15 residues long. Trimming at V came to 3 bases and at J to 2 bases, leaving 3 bases not matched to a gene.

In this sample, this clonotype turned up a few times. CDR3 bases: TGTGCCAGCAGTGGCGGACAGGCCCCCTATGGCTACACCTTC. This translates into CASSGGQAPYGYTF. The rearrangement uses TRBV28 and TRBJ1-2; 7 nucleotides match TRBD1. This CDR3 is 14 amino acids long. The V segment lost 5 bases and the J segment 4 bases; nucleotides outside the gene matches: 7. Looked up from germline, CDR1 is MDHEN and CDR2 is SYDVKM.